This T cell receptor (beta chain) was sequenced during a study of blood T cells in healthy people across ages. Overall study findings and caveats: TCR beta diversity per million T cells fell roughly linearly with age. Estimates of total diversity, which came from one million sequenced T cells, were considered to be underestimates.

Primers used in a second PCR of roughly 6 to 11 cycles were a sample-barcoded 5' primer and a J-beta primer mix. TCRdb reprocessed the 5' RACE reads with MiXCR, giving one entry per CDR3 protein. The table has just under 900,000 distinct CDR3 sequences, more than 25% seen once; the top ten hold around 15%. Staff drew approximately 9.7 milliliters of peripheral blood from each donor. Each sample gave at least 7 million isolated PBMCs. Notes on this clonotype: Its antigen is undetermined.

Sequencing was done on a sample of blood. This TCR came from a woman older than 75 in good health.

The CDR3 reads CASSSKQAGRWDYGYTF. The CDR3 region has the DNA TGTGCCAGCAGCTCCAAACAAGCGGGGAGGTGGGACTATGGCTACACCTTC. The chain combines TRBV13 with TRBJ1-2; D ambiguous. Germline CDR1 is PRHDT and CDR2 is FYEKMQ (reference sequence). CDR3 length: 17 residues. V was pared by 4 bases and J by 3 bases, with 21 bases between.